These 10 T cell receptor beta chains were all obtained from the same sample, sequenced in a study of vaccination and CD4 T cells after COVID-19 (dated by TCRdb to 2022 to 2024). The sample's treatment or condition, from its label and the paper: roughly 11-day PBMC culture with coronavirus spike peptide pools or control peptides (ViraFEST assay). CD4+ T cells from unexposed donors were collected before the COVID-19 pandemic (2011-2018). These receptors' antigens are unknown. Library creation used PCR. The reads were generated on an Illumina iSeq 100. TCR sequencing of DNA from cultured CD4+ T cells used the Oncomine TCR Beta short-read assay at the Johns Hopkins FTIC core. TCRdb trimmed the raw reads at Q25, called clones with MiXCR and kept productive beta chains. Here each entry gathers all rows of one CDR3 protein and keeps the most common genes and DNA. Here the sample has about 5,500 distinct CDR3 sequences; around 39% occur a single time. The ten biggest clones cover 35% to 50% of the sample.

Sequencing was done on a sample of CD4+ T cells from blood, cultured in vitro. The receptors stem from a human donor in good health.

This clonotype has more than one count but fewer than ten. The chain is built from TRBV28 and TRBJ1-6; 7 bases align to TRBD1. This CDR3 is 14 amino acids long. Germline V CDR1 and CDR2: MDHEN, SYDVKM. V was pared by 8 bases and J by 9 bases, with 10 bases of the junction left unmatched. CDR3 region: CASEGTAGSSPLHF. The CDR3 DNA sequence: TGTGCCAGCGAAGGGACAGCAGGAAGTTCACCCCTCCACTTT.

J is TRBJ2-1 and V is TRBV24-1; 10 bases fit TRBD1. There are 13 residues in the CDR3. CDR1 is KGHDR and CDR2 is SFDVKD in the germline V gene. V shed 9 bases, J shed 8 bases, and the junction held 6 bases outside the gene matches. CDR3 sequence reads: CATGQGVMDEQFF. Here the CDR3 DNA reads TGTGCCACCGGACAGGGGGTAATGGATGAGCAGTTCTTC.

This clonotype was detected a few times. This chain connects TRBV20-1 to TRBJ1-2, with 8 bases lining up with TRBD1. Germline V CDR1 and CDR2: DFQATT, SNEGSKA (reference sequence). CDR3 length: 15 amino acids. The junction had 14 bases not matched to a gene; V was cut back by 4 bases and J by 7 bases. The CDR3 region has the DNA TGCAGTGCTAAAAGAGTTCAGGGGGCCGTCGGTGGCTACACCTTC. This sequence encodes CSAKRVQGAVGGYTF.

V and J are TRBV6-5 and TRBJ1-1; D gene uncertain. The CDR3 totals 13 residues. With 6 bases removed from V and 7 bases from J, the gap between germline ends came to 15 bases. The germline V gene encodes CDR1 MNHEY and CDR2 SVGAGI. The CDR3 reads CASSYPPRGEAFF. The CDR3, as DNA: TGTGCCAGCAGCTACCCACCTCGGGGTGAAGCTTTCTTT.

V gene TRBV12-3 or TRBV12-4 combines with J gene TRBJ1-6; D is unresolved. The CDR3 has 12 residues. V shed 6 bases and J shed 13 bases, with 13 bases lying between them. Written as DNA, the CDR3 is TGTGCCAGCAGCTGGGGTCCTTCGCCCCTCCACTTT. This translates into CASSWGPSPLHF.

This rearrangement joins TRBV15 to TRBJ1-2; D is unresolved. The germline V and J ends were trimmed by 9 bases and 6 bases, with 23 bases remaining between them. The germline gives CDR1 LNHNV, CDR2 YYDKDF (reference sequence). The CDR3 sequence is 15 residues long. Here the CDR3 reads CATTKSPDGIDGYTF. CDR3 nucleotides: TGTGCCACGACCAAGTCCCCGGACGGTATCGATGGCTACACCTTC.

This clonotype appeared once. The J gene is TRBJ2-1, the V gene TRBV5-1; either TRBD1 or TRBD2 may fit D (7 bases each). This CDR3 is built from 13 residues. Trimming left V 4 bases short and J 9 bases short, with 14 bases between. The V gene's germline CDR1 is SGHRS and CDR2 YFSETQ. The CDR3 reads CASSTDREGEQFF. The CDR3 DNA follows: TGCGCCAGCAGCACCGACAGGGAGGGTGAGCAGTTCTTC.

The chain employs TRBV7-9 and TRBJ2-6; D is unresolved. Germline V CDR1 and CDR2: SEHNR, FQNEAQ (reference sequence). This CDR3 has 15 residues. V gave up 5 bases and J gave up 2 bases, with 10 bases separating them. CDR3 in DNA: TGTGCCAGCAGCCTGCGGACCCCTGGGGCCAACGTCCTGACTTTC. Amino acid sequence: CASSLRTPGANVLTF.

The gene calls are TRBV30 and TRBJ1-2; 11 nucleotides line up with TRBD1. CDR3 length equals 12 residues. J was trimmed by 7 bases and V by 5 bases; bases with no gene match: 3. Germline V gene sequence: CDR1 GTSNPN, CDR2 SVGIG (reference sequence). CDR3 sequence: CAWGGQGVGYTF. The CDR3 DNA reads TGTGCCTGGGGGGGACAGGGGGTTGGCTACACCTTC.

The DNA of the CDR3 is TGTGCCAGCAGTGAGGCCGGGACAGGGGGCTATGGCTACACCTTC. The encoded protein is CASSEAGTGGYGYTF. The rearrangement uses TRBV6-4 and TRBJ1-2, with 11 bases identical to TRBD1. The J segment lost 4 bases and the V segment lost 3 bases, leaving 4 bases of the junction unmatched. There are 15 residues in the CDR3. The germline V gene encodes CDR1 MRHNA and CDR2 SNTAGT.